This TCR beta chain was identified during a study of blood T cell repertoires in COVID-19. Clones were read by immunoSEQ multiplex PCR, and TCRdb kept only the in-frame ones, dropping some. The sample yields approximately 300,000 clones, 70% to 90% seen once. The CDR3 spans 18 residues. Germline lookup yields CDR1 SNHLY and CDR2 FYNNEI. V was trimmed by 0 bases and J by 4 bases, leaving 22 bases between them. Researchers sorted participants into cohorts using their self-reported clinical history. The sample taken for sequencing was PBMCs or T cells enriched from blood (not recorded which). The rearrangement uses TRBV2 and TRBJ2-7; maybe TRBD2 (7 bases). The TCR comes from a woman in her 30s who had recovered from COVID-19. For the CDR3, the DNA is TGTGCCAGCAGTGAAGCGCTTCGAGGGAGGGGGGCAGGTTACGAGCAGTACTTC. Its protein is CASSEALRGRGAGYEQYF.